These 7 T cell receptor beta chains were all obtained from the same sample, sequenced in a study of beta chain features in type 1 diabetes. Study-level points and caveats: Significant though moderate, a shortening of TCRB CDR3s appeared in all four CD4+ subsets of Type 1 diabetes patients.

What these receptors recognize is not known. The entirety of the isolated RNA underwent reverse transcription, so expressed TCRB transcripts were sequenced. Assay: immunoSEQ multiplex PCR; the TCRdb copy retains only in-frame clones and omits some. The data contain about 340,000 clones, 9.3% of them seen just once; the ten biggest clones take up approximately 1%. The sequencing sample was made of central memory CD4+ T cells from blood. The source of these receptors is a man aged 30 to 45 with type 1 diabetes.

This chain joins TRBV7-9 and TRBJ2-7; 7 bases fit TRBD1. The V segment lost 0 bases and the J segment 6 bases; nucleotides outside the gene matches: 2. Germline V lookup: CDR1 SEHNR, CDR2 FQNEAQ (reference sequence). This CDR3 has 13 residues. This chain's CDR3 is CASSLAQGPEQYF. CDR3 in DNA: TGTGCCAGCAGCTTAGCACAGGGGCCCGAGCAGTACTTC.

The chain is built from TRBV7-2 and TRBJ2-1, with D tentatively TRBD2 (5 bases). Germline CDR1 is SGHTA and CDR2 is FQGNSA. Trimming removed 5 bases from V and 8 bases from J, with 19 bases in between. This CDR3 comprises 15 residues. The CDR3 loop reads CASSPSQLALDEQFF. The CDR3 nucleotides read TGTGCCAGCAGCCCATCCCAGCTAGCTCTTGATGAGCAGTTCTTC.

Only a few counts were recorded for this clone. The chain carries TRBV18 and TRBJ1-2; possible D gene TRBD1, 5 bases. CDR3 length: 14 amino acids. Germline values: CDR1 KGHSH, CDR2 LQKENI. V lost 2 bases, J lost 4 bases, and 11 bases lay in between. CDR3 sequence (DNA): TGTGCCAGCTCACCAGGACATTCTTCCTATGGCTACACCTTC. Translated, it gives CASSPGHSSYGYTF.

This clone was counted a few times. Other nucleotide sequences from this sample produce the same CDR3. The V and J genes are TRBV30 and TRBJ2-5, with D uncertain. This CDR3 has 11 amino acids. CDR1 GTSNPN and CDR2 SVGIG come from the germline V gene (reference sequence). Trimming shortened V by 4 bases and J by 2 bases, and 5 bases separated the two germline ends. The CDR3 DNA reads TGTGCCTGGAAAGGGCAAGAGACCCAGTACTTC. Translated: CAWKGQETQYF.

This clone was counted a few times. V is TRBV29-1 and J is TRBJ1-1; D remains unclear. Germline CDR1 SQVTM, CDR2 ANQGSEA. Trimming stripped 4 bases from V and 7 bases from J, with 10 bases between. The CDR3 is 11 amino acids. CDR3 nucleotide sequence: TGCAGCGTTGGGGAAAGGAGTGAAGCTTTCTTT. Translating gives CSVGERSEAFF.

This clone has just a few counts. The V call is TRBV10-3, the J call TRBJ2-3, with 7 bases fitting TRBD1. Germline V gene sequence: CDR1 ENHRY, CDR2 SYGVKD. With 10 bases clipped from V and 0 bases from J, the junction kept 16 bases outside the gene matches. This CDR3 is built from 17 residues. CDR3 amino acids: CASSPGSGQFSTDTQYF. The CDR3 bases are TGTGCCAGCTCACCCGGATCGGGACAGTTCAGCACAGATACGCAGTATTTT.

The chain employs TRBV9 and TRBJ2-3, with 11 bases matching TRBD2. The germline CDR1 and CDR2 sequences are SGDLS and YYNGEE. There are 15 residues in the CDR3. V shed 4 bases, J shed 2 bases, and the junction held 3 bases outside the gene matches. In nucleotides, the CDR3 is TGTGCCAGCAGCCCTAGCGGGGGGTTCACAGATACGCAGTATTTT. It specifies CASSPSGGFTDTQYF.